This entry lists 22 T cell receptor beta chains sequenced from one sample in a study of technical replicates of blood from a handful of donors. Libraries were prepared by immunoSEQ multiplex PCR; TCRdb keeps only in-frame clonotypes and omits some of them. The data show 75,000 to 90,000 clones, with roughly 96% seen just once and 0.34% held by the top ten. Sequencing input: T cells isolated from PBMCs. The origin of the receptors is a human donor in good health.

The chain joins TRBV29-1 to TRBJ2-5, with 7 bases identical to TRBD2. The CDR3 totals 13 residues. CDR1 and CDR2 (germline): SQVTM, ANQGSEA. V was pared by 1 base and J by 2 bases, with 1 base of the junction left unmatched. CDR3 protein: CSVEGGGQETQYF. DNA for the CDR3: TGCAGCGTTGAAGGGGGGGGACAAGAGACCCAGTACTTC.

CDR3 DNA sequence: TGTGCCTGGAGTCCTCTGGGGGGACCCTCCTACAATGAGCAGTTCTTC. Amino acids: CAWSPLGGPSYNEQFF. V is TRBV30 and J is TRBJ2-1; D may be TRBD2 (6 bases). V lost 2 bases to trimming and J lost 0 bases, with 14 bases between them. The V gene's germline CDR1 is GTSNPN and CDR2 SVGIG (reference sequence). The CDR3 sequence is 16 residues long.

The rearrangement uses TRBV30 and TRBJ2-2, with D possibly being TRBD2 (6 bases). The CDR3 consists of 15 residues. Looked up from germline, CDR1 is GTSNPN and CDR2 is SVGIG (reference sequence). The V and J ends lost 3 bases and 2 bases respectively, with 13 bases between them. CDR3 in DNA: TGTGCCTGGAGCGCGTGGGGGGTAAACACCGGGGAGCTGTTTTTT. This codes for CAWSAWGVNTGELFF. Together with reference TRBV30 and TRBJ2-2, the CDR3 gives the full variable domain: SQTIHQWPATLVQPVGSPLSLECTVEGTSNPNLYWYRQAAGRGLQLLFYSVGIGQISSEVPQNLSASRPQDRQFILSSKKLLLSDSGFYLCAWSAWGVNTGELFFGEGSRLTVL.

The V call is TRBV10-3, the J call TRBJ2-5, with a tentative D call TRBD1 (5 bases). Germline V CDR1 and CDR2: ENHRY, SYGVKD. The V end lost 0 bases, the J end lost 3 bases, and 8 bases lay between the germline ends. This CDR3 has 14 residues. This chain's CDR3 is CAISESQGKETQYF. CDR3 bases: TGTGCCATCAGTGAGTCTCAGGGTAAAGAGACCCAGTACTTC.

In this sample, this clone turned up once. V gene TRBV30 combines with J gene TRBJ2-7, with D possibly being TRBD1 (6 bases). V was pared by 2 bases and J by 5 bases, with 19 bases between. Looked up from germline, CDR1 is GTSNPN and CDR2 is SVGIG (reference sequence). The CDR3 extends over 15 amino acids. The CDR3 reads CAWSKGTIGLNEQYF. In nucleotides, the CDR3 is TGTGCCTGGAGTAAAGGGACAATTGGTTTAAACGAGCAGTACTTC.

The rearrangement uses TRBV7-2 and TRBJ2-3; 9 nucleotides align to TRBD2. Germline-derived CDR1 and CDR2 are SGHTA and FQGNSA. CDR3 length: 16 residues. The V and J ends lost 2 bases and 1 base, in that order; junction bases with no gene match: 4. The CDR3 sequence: CASSLFLAGGTDTQYF. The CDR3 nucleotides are TGTGCCAGCAGCTTATTTTTAGCGGGAGGCACAGATACGCAGTATTTT.

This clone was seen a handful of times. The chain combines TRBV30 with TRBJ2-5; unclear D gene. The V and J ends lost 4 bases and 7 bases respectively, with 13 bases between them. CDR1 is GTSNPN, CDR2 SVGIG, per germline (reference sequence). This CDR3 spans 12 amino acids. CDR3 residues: CAWMKLAGTQYF. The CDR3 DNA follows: TGTGCCTGGATGAAACTTGCCGGGACCCAGTACTTC.

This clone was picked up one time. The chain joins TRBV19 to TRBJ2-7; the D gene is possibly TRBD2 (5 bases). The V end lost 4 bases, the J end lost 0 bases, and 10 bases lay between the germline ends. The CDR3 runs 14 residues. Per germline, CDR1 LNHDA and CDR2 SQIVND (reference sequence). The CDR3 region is CASSRSGASYEQYF. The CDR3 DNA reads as TGTGCCAGTAGTAGAAGCGGAGCCTCCTACGAGCAGTACTTC.

CDR3 amino acids: CASVRTRGLSEQFF. The CDR3 bases are TGTGCCAGCGTGAGGACTAGAGGCTTATCTGAGCAGTTCTTC. The chain employs TRBV6-5 and TRBJ2-1; 7 nucleotides match TRBD2. The junction had 13 bases not matched to a gene; V was cut back by 8 bases and J by 9 bases. This CDR3 has 14 residues. Germline CDR1 and CDR2: MNHEY and SVGAGI.

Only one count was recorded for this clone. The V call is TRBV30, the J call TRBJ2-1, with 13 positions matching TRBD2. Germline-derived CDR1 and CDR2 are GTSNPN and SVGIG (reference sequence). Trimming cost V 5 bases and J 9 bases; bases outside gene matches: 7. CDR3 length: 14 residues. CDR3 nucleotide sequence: TGTGCCTGGGACCAGGGACTAGCGGGAAGTGAGCAGTTCTTC. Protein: CAWDQGLAGSEQFF.

The CDR3 nucleotides read TGTGCCAGTAGTATAGGTACAGGGAGCTACGAGCAGTACTTC. This sequence encodes CASSIGTGSYEQYF. The chain combines TRBV19 with TRBJ2-7, with D perhaps matching TRBD1 (6 bases). CDR1 is LNHDA and CDR2 is SQIVND in the germline V gene (reference sequence). The CDR3 runs 14 residues. V was clipped by 1 base and J by 3 bases, with 10 bases between them.

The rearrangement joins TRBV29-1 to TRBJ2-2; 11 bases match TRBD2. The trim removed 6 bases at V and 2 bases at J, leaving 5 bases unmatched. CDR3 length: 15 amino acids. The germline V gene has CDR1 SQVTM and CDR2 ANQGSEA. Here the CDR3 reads CSVAGLADNTGELFF. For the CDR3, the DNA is TGCAGCGTCGCGGGACTAGCGGATAACACCGGGGAGCTGTTTTTT.

The CDR3 sequence: CASSLWSGGRNTEAFF. DNA for the CDR3: TGTGCCAGCAGCTTATGGTCAGGGGGCAGGAACACTGAAGCTTTCTTT. This sequence joins TRBV7-8 and TRBJ1-1; 8 bases line up with TRBD1. This CDR3 has 16 residues. J gave up 1 base and V 2 bases, and 6 bases lay outside the gene matches. Germline-derived CDR1 and CDR2 are SGHVS and FQNEAQ.

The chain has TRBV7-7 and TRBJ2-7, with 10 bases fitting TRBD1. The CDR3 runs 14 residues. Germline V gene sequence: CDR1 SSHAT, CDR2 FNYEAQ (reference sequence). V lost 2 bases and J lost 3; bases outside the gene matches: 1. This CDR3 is CASSLRTGGYEQYF. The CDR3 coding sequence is TGTGCCAGCAGCTTACGGACAGGGGGCTACGAGCAGTACTTC.

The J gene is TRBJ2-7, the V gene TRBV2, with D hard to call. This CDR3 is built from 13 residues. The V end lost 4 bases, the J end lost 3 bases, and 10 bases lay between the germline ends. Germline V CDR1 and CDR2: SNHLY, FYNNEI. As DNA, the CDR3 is TGTGCCAGCAGTGTACGGTCAGGCTACGAGCAGTACTTC. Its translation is CASSVRSGYEQYF.

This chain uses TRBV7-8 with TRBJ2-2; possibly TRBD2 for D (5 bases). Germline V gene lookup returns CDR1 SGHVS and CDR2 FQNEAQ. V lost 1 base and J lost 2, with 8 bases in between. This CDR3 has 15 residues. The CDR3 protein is CASSLGSGNTGELFF. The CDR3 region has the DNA TGTGCCAGCAGCTTAGGGAGCGGTAACACCGGGGAGCTGTTTTTT.

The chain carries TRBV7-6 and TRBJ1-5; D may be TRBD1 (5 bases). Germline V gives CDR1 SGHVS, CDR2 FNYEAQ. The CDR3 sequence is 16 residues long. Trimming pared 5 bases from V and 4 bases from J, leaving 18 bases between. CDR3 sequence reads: CASSLMGGVGNQPQHF. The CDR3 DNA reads TGTGCCAGCAGCCTAATGGGGGGGGTAGGGAATCAGCCCCAGCATTTT.

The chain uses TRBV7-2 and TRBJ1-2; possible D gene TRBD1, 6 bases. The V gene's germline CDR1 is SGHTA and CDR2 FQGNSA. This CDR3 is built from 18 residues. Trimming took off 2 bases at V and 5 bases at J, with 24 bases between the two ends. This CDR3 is CASSLWDTGTAPRYGYTF. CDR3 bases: TGTGCCAGCAGCTTATGGGACACCGGGACCGCCCCCCGATATGGCTACACCTTC.

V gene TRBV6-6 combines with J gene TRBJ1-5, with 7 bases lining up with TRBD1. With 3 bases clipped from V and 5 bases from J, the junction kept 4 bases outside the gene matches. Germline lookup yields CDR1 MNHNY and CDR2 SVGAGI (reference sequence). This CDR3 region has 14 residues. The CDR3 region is CASSYRDRYQPQHF. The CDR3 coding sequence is TGTGCCAGCAGTTATCGGGACAGATATCAGCCCCAGCATTTT.

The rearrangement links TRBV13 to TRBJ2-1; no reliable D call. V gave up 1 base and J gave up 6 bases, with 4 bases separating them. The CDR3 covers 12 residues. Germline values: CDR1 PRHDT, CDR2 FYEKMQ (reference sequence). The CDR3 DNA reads TGTGCCAGCAGCTTAGCCTTCAATGAGCAGTTCTTC. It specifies CASSLAFNEQFF. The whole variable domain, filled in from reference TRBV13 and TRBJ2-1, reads AAGVIQSPRHLIKEKRETATLKCYPIPRHDTVYWYQQGPGQDPQFLISFYEKMQSDKGSIPDRFSAQQFSDYHSELNMSSLELGDSALYFCASSLAFNEQFFGPGTRLTVL.

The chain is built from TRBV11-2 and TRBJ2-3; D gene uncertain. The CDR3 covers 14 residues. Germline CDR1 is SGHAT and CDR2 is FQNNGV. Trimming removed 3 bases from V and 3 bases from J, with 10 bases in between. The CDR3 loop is CASSFQYGTDTQYF. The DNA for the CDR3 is TGTGCCAGCAGCTTCCAGTACGGGACAGATACGCAGTATTTT.

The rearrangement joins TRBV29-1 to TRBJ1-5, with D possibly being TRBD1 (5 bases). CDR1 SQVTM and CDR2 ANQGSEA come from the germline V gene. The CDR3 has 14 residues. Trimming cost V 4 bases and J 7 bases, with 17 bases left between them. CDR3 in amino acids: CSVAPAGVGQPQHF. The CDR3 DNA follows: TGCAGCGTTGCCCCTGCGGGGGTCGGGCAGCCCCAGCATTTT.